The 18 T cell receptor beta chains presented below share a single source sample, sequenced in a study of T cell responses to AZD1222 COVID-19 vaccine. The repertoire was sequenced with immunoSEQ multiplex PCR; TCRdb's copy has only in-frame clones and lacks some. The table records about 150,000 clones, around 89% of them present only once. This material consisted of peripheral blood, taken on day 0 of AZD1222 vaccination. These receptors all come from an adult in good health.

The J gene is TRBJ1-5, the V gene TRBV28; D may be TRBD1 (5 bases). V shed 5 bases and J shed 7 bases, with 12 bases lying between them. The CDR3 has 13 residues. Germline CDR1 and CDR2: MDHEN and SYDVKM. In DNA form, the CDR3 reads TGTGCCAGCAGTCAACCTCAGGGACAGCCCCAGCATTTT. This encodes CASSQPQGQPQHF. Looking up the rest from reference TRBV28 and TRBJ1-5 gives the full variable domain: DVKVTQSSRYLVKRTGEKVFLECVQDMDHENMFWYRQDPGLGLRLIYFSYDVKMKEKGDIPEGYSVSREKKERFSLILESASTNQTSMYLCASSQPQGQPQHFGDGTRLSIL.

The CDR3 loop reads CASSLVGDPSYEQFF. In nucleotides, the CDR3 is TGTGCCAGCAGCTTAGTGGGGGACCCAAGCTATGAGCAGTTCTTC. This sequence joins TRBV7-6 and TRBJ2-1; D possibly matches TRBD1 or TRBD2 (5 bases each). Germline V gives CDR1 SGHVS, CDR2 FNYEAQ. Trimming shortened V by 1 base and J by 8 bases, and 15 bases separated the two germline ends. This CDR3 comprises 15 residues.

The sample holds a few counts of this clone. This rearrangement joins TRBV5-6 to TRBJ1-5; 7 bases agree with TRBD1. The CDR3 length is 17 residues. Germline lookup yields CDR1 SGHDT and CDR2 YYEEEE. J gave up 6 bases and V 4 bases, and 16 bases lay outside the gene matches. CDR3: CASSQTGYSDVGQPQHF. The CDR3 DNA sequence: TGTGCCAGCAGCCAGACAGGGTATTCGGATGTGGGTCAGCCCCAGCATTTT.

This CDR3 is CASSLGRTAYNSPLHF. The CDR3 region has the DNA TGCGCCAGCAGCTTGGGTCGGACAGCCTATAATTCACCCCTCCACTTT. The gene calls are TRBV5-1 and TRBJ1-6; possible D gene TRBD1, 6 bases. Trimming stripped 0 bases from V and 2 bases from J, with 9 bases between. The CDR3 contains 16 residues. The germline V gene has CDR1 SGHRS and CDR2 YFSETQ.

The V gene is TRBV4-2, the J gene TRBJ2-7; perhaps D is TRBD1 or TRBD2 (6 bases each). CDR1 is LGHNA and CDR2 is YNFKEQ in the germline V gene. V was pared by 4 bases and J by 6 bases, with 22 bases between. This CDR3 has 16 residues. CDR3 nucleotide sequence: TGTGCCAGCAGCCGCCCACCAGGGGACTCCGAGGCCGAGCAGTACTTC. Encoded protein: CASSRPPGDSEAEQYF.

V gene TRBV6-2 or TRBV6-3 combines with J gene TRBJ2-7, with D uncertain. CDR1 is MNHEY and CDR2 is SVGEGT in the germline V gene. This CDR3 region has 14 residues. The germline V and J ends were trimmed by 4 bases and 0 bases, with 10 bases remaining between them. The CDR3 is CASSSLGRSYEQYF. For the CDR3, the DNA is TGTGCCAGCAGTTCTCTCGGGCGCTCCTACGAGCAGTACTTC.

This chain connects TRBV7-9 to TRBJ1-4; the match to TRBD1 covers 7 bases. This CDR3 comprises 16 residues. With 0 bases clipped from V and 8 bases from J, the junction kept 9 bases outside the gene matches. Germline V gene lookup returns CDR1 SEHNR and CDR2 FQNEAQ (reference sequence). This chain's CDR3 is CASSLAPLTGREKLFF. The CDR3 nucleotides are TGTGCCAGCAGCTTAGCCCCTCTGACAGGGAGGGAAAAACTGTTTTTT.

The rearrangement joins TRBV6-2 or TRBV6-3 to TRBJ1-1; no clear D. This CDR3 has 12 residues. Trimming stripped 1 base from V and 6 bases from J, with 6 bases between. From germline, CDR1 is MNHEY and CDR2 SVGEGT. CDR3 sequence reads: CASSYWFAEAFF. CDR3 nucleotides: TGTGCCAGCAGTTACTGGTTTGCTGAAGCTTTCTTT.

This clone has a single count. V usage is TRBV2 and J usage is TRBJ2-7; D uncertain. V was clipped by 4 bases and J by 2 bases, with 12 bases between them. The CDR3 is made up of 14 amino acids. CDR1 and CDR2 from the germline V gene are SNHLY and FYNNEI. The CDR3 reads CASSGDFGAYEQYF. CDR3 in DNA: TGTGCCAGCAGTGGGGATTTTGGGGCCTACGAGCAGTACTTC.

The rearrangement uses TRBV11-3 and TRBJ2-3; TRBD2 agrees at 8 bases. V lost 5 bases, J lost 3 bases, and 7 bases stayed unmatched. The length of the CDR3 is 15 residues. The V gene's germline CDR1 is SGHNT and CDR2 YENEEA. The CDR3 DNA sequence: TGTGCCAGCAGCAAGGGGCTAGCGGGTACAGATACGCAGTATTTT. As protein: CASSKGLAGTDTQYF. Together with reference TRBV11-3 and TRBJ2-3, the CDR3 gives the full variable domain: EAGVVQSPRYKIIEKKQPVAFWCNPISGHNTLYWYLQNLGQGPELLIRYENEEAVDDSQLPKDRFSAERLKGVDSTLKIQPAELGDSAVYLCASSKGLAGTDTQYFGPGTRLTVL.

The table lists this clone with a few counts. This chain links TRBV5-5 with TRBJ1-2, with D unresolved. Trimming left V 3 bases short and J 4 bases short, with 16 bases between. This CDR3 is 15 amino acids long. From germline, CDR1 is SGHKS and CDR2 YYEKEE (reference sequence). The CDR3 loop reads CASSSGATEFYGYTF. CDR3 bases: TGTGCCAGCAGCTCAGGAGCCACAGAGTTCTATGGCTACACCTTC. The full variable domain, rest sourced from reference TRBV5-5 and TRBJ1-2, is DAGVTQSPTHLIKTRGQQVTLRCSPISGHKSVSWYQQVLGQGPQFIFQYYEKEERGRGNFPDRFSARQFPNYSSELNVNALLLGDSALYLCASSSGATEFYGYTFGSGTRLTVV.

The sample holds one count of this clone. V gene TRBV6-7 combines with J gene TRBJ1-1; TRBD1 might be the D (6 bases). TRBV6-7 is marked as an open reading frame, function uncertain. V dropped 4 bases and J dropped 1 base, with 19 bases sitting between them. The CDR3 covers 17 residues. The CDR3, as DNA: TGTGCCAGCAGTTCACCGTCCTATTGGGGGGCGAACACTGAAGCTTTCTTT. This encodes CASSSPSYWGANTEAFF.

The V call is TRBV5-5, the J call TRBJ1-5, with unresolved D. This CDR3 region has 15 residues. Looked up from germline, CDR1 is SGHKS and CDR2 is YYEKEE (reference sequence). Deletions cut 1 base from V and 5 bases from J, with 13 bases between. The chain's CDR3 is CASSLSPERDQPQHF. CDR3 sequence (DNA): TGTGCCAGCAGCTTGAGCCCTGAGAGAGATCAGCCCCAGCATTTT.

The rearrangement links TRBV9 to TRBJ2-6; possibly TRBD1 for D (6 bases). CDR3 length: 18 residues. The germline V gene encodes CDR1 SGDLS and CDR2 YYNGEE. The germline V and J ends were trimmed by 3 bases and 0 bases, with 16 bases remaining between them. DNA for the CDR3: TGTGCCAGCAGCGGCCCCGGACAGCCGTTCTCTGGGGCCAACGTCCTGACTTTC. Amino acids: CASSGPGQPFSGANVLTF.

This CDR3 is CASSPQEKGGYTF. The CDR3 region has the DNA TGTGCCAGCTCACCACAGGAAAAAGGTGGCTACACCTTC. The chain employs TRBV18 and TRBJ1-2; D remains ambiguous. CDR1 KGHSH and CDR2 LQKENI come from the germline V gene. The CDR3 spans 13 residues. Trimming took 1 base from V and 7 from J, leaving 10 bases between them. Filled out from reference TRBV18 and TRBJ1-2, the complete variable domain reads NAGVMQNPRHLVRRRGQEARLRCSPMKGHSHVYWYRQLPEEGLKFMVYLQKENIIDESGMPKERFSAEFPKEGPSILRIQQVVRGDSAAYFCASSPQEKGGYTFGSGTRLTVV.

The chain links TRBV7-2 to TRBJ1-2; D unclear. The CDR3 contains 14 residues. Trimming removed 1 base at V and 7 bases at J, with 13 bases between. The germline V gene has CDR1 SGHTA and CDR2 FQGNSA. This CDR3 reads CASSLDRNMGGYTF. Here the CDR3 DNA reads TGTGCCAGCAGCTTAGACCGTAACATGGGTGGCTACACCTTC.

The chain combines TRBV28 with TRBJ2-7, with D perhaps matching TRBD1 (5 bases). The V end lost 3 bases, the J end lost 0 bases, and 15 bases lay between the germline ends. Germline CDR1 is MDHEN and CDR2 is SYDVKM. The CDR3 runs 16 residues. The DNA of the CDR3 is TGTGCCAGCAGTTTTCCCCCTCTGGACACCTCCTACGAGCAGTACTTC. It yields the protein CASSFPPLDTSYEQYF.

The chain combines TRBV10-3 with TRBJ2-3; 7 nucleotides match TRBD2. The V and J ends lost 6 bases and 1 base, in that order; junction bases with no gene match: 7. The germline V gene has CDR1 ENHRY and CDR2 SYGVKD. CDR3 length equals 15 residues. The CDR3 DNA is TGTGCCATCAGATTAGCGGGTCCTCGCACAGATACGCAGTATTTT. Translation gives CAIRLAGPRTDTQYF.